This T cell receptor beta chain derives from a study of blood T cell repertoires in COVID-19. Only in-frame clones appear in the TCRdb table, and some are missing; sequencing was by immunoSEQ multiplex PCR. Of approximately 200,000 clones in the sample, 65% to 85% were seen once. The ends were cut back, 3 bases at V and 0 bases at J, with 9 bases in the middle. This CDR3 is 16 amino acids long. The germline V gene encodes CDR1 LNHDA and CDR2 SQIVND (reference sequence). The V and J genes are TRBV19 and TRBJ2-6; D unresolved. The sample taken for sequencing was peripheral blood. The source is a man in his fifties or sixties with active or convalescent COVID-19. The CDR3 reads CASSMAAGSGANVLTF. DNA for the CDR3: TGTGCCAGTAGTATGGCGGCCGGCTCTGGGGCCAACGTCCTGACTTTC.